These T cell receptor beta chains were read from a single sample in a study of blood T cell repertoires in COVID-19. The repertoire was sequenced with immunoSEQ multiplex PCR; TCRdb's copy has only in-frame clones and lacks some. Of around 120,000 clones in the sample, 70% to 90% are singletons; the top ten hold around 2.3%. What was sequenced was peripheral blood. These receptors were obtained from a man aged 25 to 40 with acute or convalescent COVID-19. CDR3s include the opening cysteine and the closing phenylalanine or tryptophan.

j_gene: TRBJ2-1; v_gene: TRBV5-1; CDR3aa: CASSLVLAGGEQFF
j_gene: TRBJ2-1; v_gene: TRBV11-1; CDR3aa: CASSLDERDEQFF
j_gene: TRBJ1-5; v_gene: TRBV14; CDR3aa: CASSQDPPRVVSNQPQHF
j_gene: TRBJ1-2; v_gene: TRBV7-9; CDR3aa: CASSPPGGAYGYTF
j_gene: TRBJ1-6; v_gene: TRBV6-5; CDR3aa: CASRLIGGYNSPLHF
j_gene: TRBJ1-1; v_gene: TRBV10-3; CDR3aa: CAISDRGTEAFF
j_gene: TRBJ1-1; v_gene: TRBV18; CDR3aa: CASSPAPGDTEAFF
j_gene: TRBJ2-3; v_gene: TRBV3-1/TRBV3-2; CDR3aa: CASSQGVSGTDTQYF
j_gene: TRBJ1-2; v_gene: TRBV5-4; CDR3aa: CASSLIGGGDGYTF
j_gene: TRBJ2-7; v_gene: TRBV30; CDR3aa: CAWSAGGRGQYF
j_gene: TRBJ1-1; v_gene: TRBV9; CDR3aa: CASSVSFAMNTEAFF
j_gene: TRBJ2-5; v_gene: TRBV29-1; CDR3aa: CSVLDGQGETQYF
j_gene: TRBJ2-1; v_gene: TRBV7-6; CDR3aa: CASSLTDNEQFF
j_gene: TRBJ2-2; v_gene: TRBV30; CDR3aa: CAWSETKRTGATGELFF
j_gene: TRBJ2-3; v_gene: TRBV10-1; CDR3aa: CASSPSLAGVLRDTQYF
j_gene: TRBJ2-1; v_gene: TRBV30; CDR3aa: CAVLPGLAGGGSYNEQFF
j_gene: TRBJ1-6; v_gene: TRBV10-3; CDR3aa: CAIRPGQNNSPLHF
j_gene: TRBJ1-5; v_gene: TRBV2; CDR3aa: CASSQGRVDQPQHF
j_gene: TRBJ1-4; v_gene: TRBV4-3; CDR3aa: CASSPVGIGVTATNEKLFF
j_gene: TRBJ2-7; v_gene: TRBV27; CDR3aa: CASSFGQGYEQYF
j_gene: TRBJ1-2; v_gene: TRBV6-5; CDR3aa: CASSRLGQGWGYTF
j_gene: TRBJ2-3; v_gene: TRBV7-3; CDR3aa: CASSDTSAGSTDTQYF
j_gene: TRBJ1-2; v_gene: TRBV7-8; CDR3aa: CASSLGGVANTFNYGYTF
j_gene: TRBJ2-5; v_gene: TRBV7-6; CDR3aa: CASSLPPRDREETQYF
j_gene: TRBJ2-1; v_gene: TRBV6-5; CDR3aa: CASSRGDEQFF
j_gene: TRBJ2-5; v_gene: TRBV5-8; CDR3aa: CASSPGVAGGGETQYF
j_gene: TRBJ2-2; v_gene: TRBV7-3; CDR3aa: CASSLTPGLNTGELFF
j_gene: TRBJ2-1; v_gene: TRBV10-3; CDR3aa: CATSLLPGVGGEQFF
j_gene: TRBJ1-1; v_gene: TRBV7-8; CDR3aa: CASSLALWTLNTEAFF
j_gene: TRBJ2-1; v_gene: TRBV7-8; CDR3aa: CASSSREGARNEQFF
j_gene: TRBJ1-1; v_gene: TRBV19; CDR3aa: CASTTGRATEAFF
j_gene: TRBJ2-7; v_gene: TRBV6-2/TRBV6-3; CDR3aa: CASSYSGGDYEQYF
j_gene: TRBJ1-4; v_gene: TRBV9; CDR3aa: CASSVAGGRSGEKLFF
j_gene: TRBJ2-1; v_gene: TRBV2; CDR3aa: CASSASGGAKNEQFF
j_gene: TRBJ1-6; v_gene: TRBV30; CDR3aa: CAWSVRSGQNSPLHF
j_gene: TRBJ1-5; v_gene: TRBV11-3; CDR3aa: CASSLDRPSNQPQHF
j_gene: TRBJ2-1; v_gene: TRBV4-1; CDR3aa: CASSPGGLAGSNEQFF
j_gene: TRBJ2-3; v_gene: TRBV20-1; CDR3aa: CSASELAGGSDTQYF
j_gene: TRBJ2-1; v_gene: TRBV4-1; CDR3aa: CASSQGLAGTYNEQFF
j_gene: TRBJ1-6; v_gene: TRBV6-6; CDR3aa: CASSYPREGTPLHF
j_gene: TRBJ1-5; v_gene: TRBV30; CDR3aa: CAWSYRDTHQPQHF
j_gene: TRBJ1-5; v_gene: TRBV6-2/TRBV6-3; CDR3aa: CASSQPGQGLRNQPQHF